The 19 T cell receptor beta chains presented below share a single source sample, sequenced in a study of blood T cell repertoires in COVID-19. The protocol was immunoSEQ multiplex PCR, while the TCRdb copy is restricted to in-frame clones and leaves out a portion. The sample carries under 130,000 clones, roughly 79% recorded once. Sequencing input: peripheral blood. Every receptor here comes from a woman in her sixties or seventies with acute or convalescent COVID-19.

The rearrangement links TRBV7-9 to TRBJ1-2; the D is unclear. CDR1 and CDR2 (germline): SEHNR, FQNEAQ (reference sequence). Between the trimmed V and J ends, which lost 5 bases and 8 bases, there was a span of 15 bases. This CDR3 is built from 13 residues. The CDR3 DNA sequence: TGTGCCAGCAGCCTAAATGGTCTAGGAGGCTACACCTTC. This gives the protein CASSLNGLGGYTF. The whole variable domain, remainder taken from reference TRBV7-9 and TRBJ1-2, is DTGVSQNPRHKITKRGQNVTFRCDPISEHNRLYWYRQTLGQGPEFLTYFQNEAQLEKSRLLSDRFSAERPKGSFSTLEIQRTEQGDSAMYLCASSLNGLGGYTFGSGTRLTVV.

The genes are TRBV10-2 and TRBJ1-2, with D possibly being TRBD1 (6 bases). CDR1 and CDR2 (germline): WSHSY, SAAADI. This CDR3 is built from 13 residues. Deletions cut 5 bases from V and 8 bases from J, with 15 bases between. The CDR3, as DNA: TGCGCCAGCAGTCCCGACAGGAGAGGCGGCTACACCTTC. Protein sequence: CASSPDRRGGYTF.

This sequence joins TRBV30 and TRBJ2-3; 7 bases map to TRBD1. CDR1 and CDR2 from the germline V gene are GTSNPN and SVGIG (reference sequence). The V segment lost 2 bases and the J segment 1 base; nucleotides outside the gene matches: 6. This CDR3 is built from 15 residues. The DNA for the CDR3 is TGTGCCTGGAGTCGAGACAGGGTCGGCACAGATACGCAGTATTTT. Translated: CAWSRDRVGTDTQYF.

The gene calls are TRBV12-5 and TRBJ1-1; 7 bases match TRBD1. Germline loops: CDR1 LGHNT, CDR2 FRNRAP. This CDR3 comprises 13 residues. The V gene end was trimmed by 11 bases and the J gene end by 6 bases; junction bases not matched to a gene: 12. The CDR3 protein is CAARQGGKAEAFF. In DNA form, the CDR3 reads TGTGCTGCGAGACAGGGAGGTAAGGCTGAAGCTTTCTTT.

The V gene is TRBV7-2, the J gene TRBJ2-3, with D possibly matching TRBD2 (6 bases). Trimming cost V 5 bases and J 2 bases, with 11 bases left between them. The CDR3 loop spans 14 amino acids. Germline lookup yields CDR1 SGHTA and CDR2 FQGNSA. Here the CDR3 reads CASSPRDSTDTQYF. The DNA of the CDR3 is TGTGCCAGCAGCCCCCGGGACTCCACAGATACGCAGTATTTT.

The table lists this clone with a count of one. V and J are TRBV7-3 and TRBJ1-1; no reliable D call. CDR1 is SGHTA, CDR2 FQGTGA, per germline. V gave up 2 bases and J gave up 2 bases, with 6 bases separating them. This CDR3 has 13 amino acids. For the CDR3, the DNA is TGTGCCAGCAGCTTAGGAGCCAACACTGAAGCTTTCTTT. Amino acids: CASSLGANTEAFF.

The V gene is TRBV4-3, the J gene TRBJ2-7; D call uncertain. The CDR3 sequence is 13 residues long. The germline V gene has CDR1 LGHNA and CDR2 YSLEER. V was trimmed by 0 bases and J by 6 bases, leaving 9 bases between them. This CDR3 reads CASSQERRGEQYF. The CDR3 region has the DNA TGCGCCAGCAGCCAAGAGAGACGCGGCGAGCAGTACTTC.

The V and J genes are TRBV3-1 (or the pseudogene TRBV3-2) and TRBJ1-3; D gene unclear. Trimming removed 2 bases at V and 3 bases at J, with 14 bases between. This CDR3 has 16 residues. Germline values: CDR1 LGHDT, CDR2 YNNKEL (reference sequence). The DNA for the CDR3 is TGTGCCAGCAGCCAATCACGCGGAGCTGGTGGAAACACCATATATTTT. This sequence encodes CASSQSRGAGGNTIYF.

V usage is TRBV2 and J usage is TRBJ2-7, with a possible D match to TRBD1 (6 bases). CDR3 size: 16 residues. Germline CDR1 SNHLY, CDR2 FYNNEI. V lost 5 bases to trimming and J lost 5 bases, with 22 bases between them. CDR3 region: CASSMGQQIVGNEQYF. For the CDR3, the DNA is TGTGCCAGCAGTATGGGACAACAGATCGTAGGAAACGAGCAGTACTTC.

Of note for this clone: The same CDR3 is also encoded by other DNA sequences in this sample. The V call is TRBV28, the J call TRBJ2-1; D call uncertain. This CDR3 has 14 residues. Per the germline V gene, CDR1 is MDHEN and CDR2 is SYDVKM. The ends were cut back, 3 bases at V and 0 bases at J, with 6 bases in the middle. CDR3 coding DNA: TGTGCCAGCAGTTTTCGGAGCTCCTACAATGAGCAGTTCTTC. Protein: CASSFRSSYNEQFF.

V and J are TRBV7-9 and TRBJ2-1; TRBD1 aligns across 8 bases. Germline V gives CDR1 SEHNR, CDR2 FQNEAQ (reference sequence). CDR3 size: 13 residues. Trimming cost V 5 bases and J 10 bases; bases outside gene matches: 7. The CDR3 here is CASSGQGRLEQFF. CDR3 bases: TGTGCCAGCAGCGGACAGGGCAGGTTAGAGCAGTTCTTC. The full variable domain, with the rest looked up from reference TRBV7-9 and TRBJ2-1, is DTGVSQNPRHKITKRGQNVTFRCDPISEHNRLYWYRQTLGQGPEFLTYFQNEAQLEKSRLLSDRFSAERPKGSFSTLEIQRTEQGDSAMYLCASSGQGRLEQFFGPGTRLTVL.

This clone was found once. The chain employs TRBV28 and TRBJ1-6; no clear D gene. This CDR3 is 12 amino acids long. V was pared by 3 bases and J by 7 bases, with 4 bases between. Germline V CDR1 and CDR2: MDHEN, SYDVKM. The CDR3 sequence: CASSFMNSPLHF. The CDR3, as DNA: TGTGCCAGCAGTTTCATGAATTCACCCCTCCACTTT.

The chain recombines TRBV24-1 with TRBJ2-2; 9 bases align to TRBD1. Germline loops: CDR1 KGHDR, CDR2 SFDVKD. V dropped 7 bases and J dropped 2; count of bases not matched to a gene: 1. The CDR3 covers 14 residues. CDR3 nucleotides: TGTGCCACCAGAACAGGGGGCAACACCGGGGAGCTGTTTTTT. Its translation is CATRTGGNTGELFF.

The V call is TRBV6-4, the J call TRBJ1-2; D perhaps matches TRBD1 (5 bases). This CDR3 spans 16 amino acids. Trimming stripped 11 bases from V and 2 bases from J, with 24 bases between. CDR1 is MRHNA and CDR2 is SNTAGT in the germline V gene. The CDR3 coding sequence is TGTGCCCCTACGGGAGGGGTAAACTTCCCCAACTATGGCTACACCTTC. Its protein product is CAPTGGVNFPNYGYTF.

The V gene is TRBV30, the J gene TRBJ1-2; D call uncertain. Germline V gene lookup returns CDR1 GTSNPN and CDR2 SVGIG (reference sequence). The CDR3 is 14 residues long. V shed 3 bases and J shed 3 bases, with 14 bases lying between them. In DNA, the CDR3 is TGTGCCTGGAGCGCCCGCGGGTCTGACTATGGCTACACCTTC. It specifies CAWSARGSDYGYTF.

This clone was recorded only once. This rearrangement joins TRBV21-1 to TRBJ1-1; TRBD1, the table's D call, lacks a check against the DNA. TRBV21-1 is shown as a pseudogene. The CDR3 is 15 amino acids. DNA of the CDR3: TGTGCCAGCAGCCCCAACCGACATATGAACACTGAAGCTTTCTTT. Translated: CASSPNRHMNTEAFF.

The CDR3 DNA reads TGTGCCACCAGTGACACAGGGGTTAGTGAGCAGTTCTTC. This encodes CATSDTGVSEQFF. V and J are TRBV24-1 and TRBJ2-1; 7 positions agree with TRBD1. Germline V gene lookup returns CDR1 KGHDR and CDR2 SFDVKD. V lost 4 bases, J lost 9 bases, and 5 bases stayed unmatched. The CDR3 loop spans 13 amino acids.

V usage is TRBV6-2 or TRBV6-3 and J usage is TRBJ2-7; 8 bases line up with TRBD2. The CDR3 is 16 amino acids. V was clipped by 2 bases and J by 2 bases; unmatched bases: 8. Germline V lookup: CDR1 MNHEY, CDR2 SVGEGT. CDR3 loop: CASSYPKGLGTYEQYF. CDR3 nucleotide sequence: TGTGCCAGCAGTTACCCCAAGGGACTAGGTACCTACGAGCAGTACTTC.

V usage is TRBV7-9 and J usage is TRBJ1-1; D possibly corresponds to TRBD1 (5 bases). There are 15 residues in the CDR3. The V end lost 5 bases, the J end lost 3 bases, and 16 bases lay between the germline ends. CDR1 SEHNR and CDR2 FQNEAQ come from the germline V gene (reference sequence). CDR3 region: CASSPEARDYTEAFF. The DNA for the CDR3 is TGTGCCAGCAGCCCAGAGGCCAGGGACTACACTGAAGCTTTCTTT.